Included here is one T cell receptor beta chain sequence, with context. Its antigen is unknown. Qualities for individual bases were not recorded, and no much larger clone is one base off. V was cut back by 10 bases and J by 3 bases, leaving a gap of 18 bases between them. Reading the germline V gene gives CDR1 MGHDK and CDR2 SYGVNS. The CDR3 spans 15 residues, from the cysteine through the phenylalanine. Of the read, only the CDR3 DNA is kept; its 45 bases are in frame from base 1. The data belong to a study of blood T cell repertoires in COVID-19 (TCRdb year 2020). With regard to the full study: The collaborator samples originated in the United States, Italy and Spain and spanned the acute and convalescent phases of COVID-19. The sample metadata nearly always contained a de-identified subject ID, COVID-19 status, age in years and sex. Where available, HLA class I and class II types were taken from metadata supplied by the sample provider and were not determined by assay-based typing. The samples were drawn from the first 160 participants of the ongoing ImmuneRACE study and from 1,254 subjects provided by 6 global collaborators. Deeply sampled blood TCRbeta repertoires from subjects exposed to, actively infected with, or recovered from COVID-19 were included in the dataset. The prospective study material was composed of cDNA or gDNA derived from T cells, B-cell-depleted T cells, or PBMCs. A freely available public database, intended as a resource for researchers studying the immune response to SARS-CoV-2, is where the repertoires were released.

Another Seattle source contributed samples from volunteer blood donors who had recovered from COVID-19. Collaborating institutions collected whole blood in K2EDTA tubes following their own protocols. For TCRbeta analysis, collaborators shipped samples as frozen whole blood, isolated PBMCs, or DNA extracted from either of those sample types. The full study reports these points: The amount of clinical and demographic metadata varied by source and participant and was provided uncurated.

TCRbeta CDR3 regions were amplified from genomic DNA using the immunoSEQ Assay, a bias-controlled multiplex PCR. The source study handled its data this way. Within the assay, amplification of reference gene primers was used to estimate how many nucleated cells each sample contained. To quantify the absolute abundance of each unique TCRbeta CDR3 rearrangement, sequence reads were collapsed and filtered. For each sample, productive Simpson clonality was calculated as the square root of Simpson's diversity index over productive rearrangements. This is the immuneACCESS table as TCRdb keeps it, with only in-frame sequences that have V and J called. A part of the clones is gone; compared with another copy, unresolved V genes explain less than half, and the rest is unexplained. V, J and clone size are those of that table, while D and trimming were read from the DNA. For this sample there are under 300,000 clones; about four fifths appear just once. The ten largest clones capture roughly 2% of the sample.

This sequence was found in a man aged 25 to 40 who had recovered from COVID-19. This sequence uses TRBV25-1 and TRBJ2-2, and TRBD2 may be the D gene, going by 6 matching bases. The sample was peripheral blood. The sequenced DNA is TGTGCCACTAAGGAGGGAGCGCGAGACACCGGGGAGCTGTTTTTT. This encodes CATKEGARDTGELFF.